Presented here are 29 T cell receptor beta chains from one specimen sequenced in a study of blood T cell repertoires in COVID-19. Only in-frame clones appear in the TCRdb table, and some are missing; sequencing was by immunoSEQ multiplex PCR. The data hold 110,000 to 150,000 clones, with over 75% observed a single time. Sequencing was done on a sample of peripheral blood. The receptors stem from a human donor in a cohort sampled during active COVID-19.

This rearrangement joins TRBV6-5 to TRBJ2-5; 7 positions agree with TRBD1. Germline lookup yields CDR1 MNHEY and CDR2 SVGAGI. The CDR3 is made up of 15 amino acids. V lost 6 bases and J lost 1; bases outside the gene matches: 8. The CDR3 here is CASRATGTVQETQYF. DNA for the CDR3: TGTGCCAGCAGGGCTACCGGGACAGTCCAAGAGACCCAGTACTTC.

V gene TRBV4-2 combines with J gene TRBJ1-1, with a possible D match to TRBD1 (5 bases). The CDR3 totals 14 residues. Germline values: CDR1 LGHNA, CDR2 YNFKEQ. V shed 0 bases and J shed 7 bases, with 12 bases lying between them. CDR3 amino acids: CASSQDRDSSEAFF. The DNA for the CDR3 is TGTGCCAGCAGCCAAGATCGAGACAGTAGTGAAGCTTTCTTT.

This clone has only one observation. This rearrangement joins TRBV19 to TRBJ1-2; D call uncertain. This CDR3 contains 13 residues. Germline CDR1 and CDR2: LNHDA and SQIVND (reference sequence). V was clipped by 7 bases and J by 6 bases, with 15 bases between them. CDR3 region: CASTMYGRDGYTF. For the CDR3, the DNA is TGTGCCAGTACCATGTACGGGAGAGATGGCTACACCTTC.

The rearrangement joins TRBV27 to TRBJ2-1, with D unresolved. This CDR3 contains 11 residues. Looked up from germline, CDR1 is MNHEY and CDR2 is SMNVEV (reference sequence). Between the trimmed V and J ends, which lost 6 bases and 8 bases, there was a span of 8 bases. The CDR3 DNA reads as TGTGCCAGCAGCTCTCCGGATGAGCAGTTCTTC. This translates into CASSSPDEQFF.

This clone was seen only a few times. CDR3 protein: CASSTPGQGPLEAFF. The CDR3, as DNA: TGTGCCAGCAGCACACCGGGACAGGGGCCCCTTGAAGCTTTCTTT. V and J are TRBV11-1 and TRBJ1-1, with 10 bases matching TRBD1. The CDR3 totals 15 residues. The J segment lost 7 bases and the V segment lost 5 bases, leaving 10 bases of the junction unmatched. CDR1 is SGHAT, CDR2 FQDESV, per germline (reference sequence). Full variable domain (remainder filled in from reference TRBV11-1 and TRBJ1-1): EAEVAQSPRYKITEKSQAVAFWCDPISGHATLYWYRQILGQGPELLVQFQDESVVDDSQLPKDRFSAERLKGVDSTLKIQPAELGDSAMYLCASSTPGQGPLEAFFGQGTRLTVV.

The V gene is TRBV30, the J gene TRBJ1-4; 9 bases fit TRBD1. The germline V gene has CDR1 GTSNPN and CDR2 SVGIG (reference sequence). V was pared by 8 bases and J by 6 bases, with 4 bases of the junction left unmatched. This CDR3 is 12 amino acids long. The CDR3 protein is CAGGQGDEKLFF. CDR3 bases: TGTGCCGGGGGACAGGGCGATGAAAAACTGTTTTTT.

J is TRBJ2-7 and V is TRBV4-1; D call uncertain. CDR1 and CDR2 from the germline V gene are MGHRA and YSYEKL. V was clipped by 0 bases and J by 2 bases, with 11 bases between them. There are 15 residues in the CDR3. CDR3 region: CASSQDGASTYEQYF. The CDR3 DNA reads TGCGCCAGCAGCCAAGACGGAGCCTCCACCTACGAGCAGTACTTC.

This clone was detected once. The rearrangement links TRBV21-1 to TRBJ2-7; TRBD1, the table's D call, was not compared with the DNA. TRBV21-1 is flagged as a pseudogene. The CDR3 covers 11 residues. Here the CDR3 reads CASSKHRVWYF. The DNA of the CDR3 is TGTGCCAGCAGCAAGCACAGGGTTTGGTACTTC.

This clone has more than one count but fewer than ten. V usage is TRBV19 and J usage is TRBJ2-5, with 8 bases aligning to TRBD2. Unmatched junction bases numbered 19, after V lost 5 bases and J lost 5 bases. The CDR3 extends over 18 amino acids. Germline lookup yields CDR1 LNHDA and CDR2 SQIVND (reference sequence). CDR3 sequence reads: CASSRKPSGTRRGETQYF. Written as DNA, the CDR3 is TGTGCCAGTAGTCGAAAACCTTCCGGGACTAGGAGAGGGGAGACCCAGTACTTC.

The chain uses TRBV7-2 and TRBJ2-7; 9 bases match TRBD1. Germline trimming cut 2 bases from V and 13 bases from J; bases unmatched to any gene: 3. Germline-derived CDR1 and CDR2 are SGHTA and FQGNSA. This CDR3 region has 11 residues. Here the CDR3 DNA reads TGTGCCAGCAGCTTACGGGACAGGGCCTACTTC. Translated: CASSLRDRAYF.

The chain links TRBV7-9 to TRBJ2-5, with 9 nucleotides matching TRBD1. J was trimmed by 9 bases and V by 5 bases; bases with no gene match: 4. This CDR3 has 12 amino acids. Germline V gene lookup returns CDR1 SEHNR and CDR2 FQNEAQ (reference sequence). The CDR3 sequence is CASSRDRVSQYF. Written as DNA, the CDR3 is TGTGCCAGCAGCCGGGACAGGGTTTCCCAGTACTTC.

The chain has TRBV5-1 and TRBJ1-1; D perhaps matches TRBD1 (6 bases). There are 15 residues in the CDR3. Germline CDR1 is SGHRS and CDR2 is YFSETQ. The V end lost 1 base, the J end lost 5 bases, and 15 bases lay between the germline ends. CDR3 region: CASSLRVSGDTEAFF. The CDR3 nucleotides are TGCGCCAGCAGCTTGAGGGTCTCAGGGGATACTGAAGCTTTCTTT.

The CDR3 spells CASSLGGAGETQYF. The DNA for the CDR3 is TGTGCCAGCAGCCTCGGGGGGGCCGGGGAGACCCAGTACTTC. The chain couples TRBV3-1 (or the pseudogene TRBV3-2) to TRBJ2-5, with 8 bases fitting TRBD2. Germline trimming cut 4 bases from V and 5 bases from J; bases unmatched to any gene: 6. The CDR3 contains 14 residues. Germline V CDR1 and CDR2: LGHDT, YNNKEL (reference sequence).

The V gene is TRBV5-5, the J gene TRBJ1-2; D ambiguous. The V gene's germline CDR1 is SGHKS and CDR2 YYEKEE (reference sequence). The V end was cut by 3 bases, the J end by 1 base, with 10 bases between. This CDR3 region has 14 residues. The CDR3 nucleotides read TGTGCCAGCAGCTCAAGCCGGGATAACTATGGCTACACCTTC. Its translation is CASSSSRDNYGYTF.

The V and J genes are TRBV28 and TRBJ1-5; unclear D gene. Germline lookup yields CDR1 MDHEN and CDR2 SYDVKM. There are 14 residues in the CDR3. The germline V and J ends were trimmed by 7 bases and 2 bases, with 12 bases remaining between them. This CDR3 is CASTSGSRNQPQHF. The CDR3 bases are TGTGCCAGCACAAGCGGATCGCGCAATCAGCCCCAGCATTTT. Full variable domain (outside the CDR3, taken from reference TRBV28 and TRBJ1-5): DVKVTQSSRYLVKRTGEKVFLECVQDMDHENMFWYRQDPGLGLRLIYFSYDVKMKEKGDIPEGYSVSREKKERFSLILESASTNQTSMYLCASTSGSRNQPQHFGDGTRLSIL.

The table lists this clone with many counts. The V call is TRBV27, the J call TRBJ2-1, with TRBD1 matching 9 bases. Per germline, CDR1 MNHEY and CDR2 SMNVEV (reference sequence). V was clipped by 5 bases and J by 0 bases; unmatched bases: 14. The CDR3 has 19 residues. The CDR3 protein is CASSTRDRARFSSYNEQFF. The CDR3 coding sequence is TGTGCCAGCAGTACCCGGGACAGGGCCCGATTCAGCTCCTACAATGAGCAGTTCTTC.

The chain has TRBV18 and TRBJ1-5; 8 bases are shared with TRBD1. The germline V gene has CDR1 KGHSH and CDR2 LQKENI. This CDR3 has 15 amino acids. Germline trimming cut 4 bases from V and 4 bases from J; bases unmatched to any gene: 6. As DNA, the CDR3 is TGTGCCAGCTCACATTCGGACAGGGAAAATCAGCCCCAGCATTTT. This codes for CASSHSDRENQPQHF.

V gene TRBV7-8 combines with J gene TRBJ1-1; weak D call: TRBD1 (5 bases). CDR1 is SGHVS, CDR2 FQNEAQ, per germline. The CDR3 totals 13 residues. Trimming cost V 6 bases and J 0 bases, with 8 bases left between them. The CDR3 sequence is CASSSTVNTEAFF. Written as DNA, the CDR3 is TGTGCCAGCAGTTCGACAGTGAACACTGAAGCTTTCTTT.

The chain employs TRBV10-3 and TRBJ2-1; D is perhaps TRBD2 (5 bases). The CDR3 covers 14 residues. V was clipped by 4 bases and J by 2 bases, with 9 bases between them. Per the germline V gene, CDR1 is ENHRY and CDR2 is SYGVKD. The CDR3 region has the DNA TGTGCCATCAGTGTGAGGGATACCTACAATGAGCAGTTCTTC. It codes for CAISVRDTYNEQFF.

The CDR3 bases are TGTGCCAGCAAGGAGGATTTCGGCCAGCCCCAGCATTTT. As protein: CASKEDFGQPQHF. This rearrangement joins TRBV2 to TRBJ1-5; D unresolved. Germline V gene data show CDR1 as SNHLY and CDR2 as FYNNEI. V lost 7 bases and J 7 bases, leaving 14 bases between the germline ends. The CDR3 totals 13 residues.

The chain links TRBV16 to TRBJ2-1; D possibly corresponds to TRBD2 (7 bases). Germline CDR1 KGHSY, CDR2 FQNENV. The CDR3 covers 12 residues. Trimming stripped 5 bases from V and 11 bases from J, with 13 bases between. The CDR3: CASSGQRGQQFF. CDR3 sequence (DNA): TGTGCCAGCAGCGGACAGCGGGGCCAGCAGTTCTTC.

The CDR3 nucleotides read TGTGCCAGTAGTATTGGACAGGGGTATGGCTACACCTTC. As protein: CASSIGQGYGYTF. The chain combines TRBV19 with TRBJ1-2, with 9 bases identical to TRBD1. CDR3 size: 13 residues. Looked up from germline, CDR1 is LNHDA and CDR2 is SQIVND (reference sequence). The V and J ends lost 3 bases and 5 bases, in that order; junction bases with no gene match: 1.

The chain has TRBV12-5 and TRBJ2-3; D gene ambiguous. Germline V gives CDR1 LGHNT, CDR2 FRNRAP. The V and J ends lost 1 base and 0 bases respectively, with 2 bases between them. The CDR3 is 13 amino acids. Written as DNA, the CDR3 is TGTGCTAGTGGTTTGGCTAGCACAGATACGCAGTATTTT. Translating it yields CASGLASTDTQYF.

The chain has TRBV7-6 and TRBJ1-1, with TRBD1 matching 10 bases. This CDR3 region has 16 residues. In germline, CDR1 is SGHVS, CDR2 FNYEAQ. The ends lost 2 bases at V and 5 bases at J; junction bases unmatched: 8. Written as DNA, the CDR3 is TGTGCCAGCAGCTTACTGCGGGGGACAGGGGTTACTGAAGCTTTCTTT. Its protein is CASSLLRGTGVTEAFF. Together with reference TRBV7-6 and TRBJ1-1, the CDR3 gives the full variable domain: GAGVSQSPRYKVTKRGQDVALRCDPISGHVSLYWYRQALGQGPEFLTYFNYEAQQDKSGLPNDRFSAERPEGSISTLTIQRTEQRDSAMYRCASSLLRGTGVTEAFFGQGTRLTVV.

The chain joins TRBV2 to TRBJ1-2; 7 nucleotides align to TRBD1. Germline V gene lookup returns CDR1 SNHLY and CDR2 FYNNEI. Losses at the gene ends were 5 bases for V and 2 bases for J; bases not matched to a gene: 17. CDR3 size: 18 residues. The CDR3 here is CASSQYTINRGKNYGYTF. The CDR3 bases are TGTGCCAGCAGTCAATACACGATTAACAGGGGTAAAAACTATGGCTACACCTTC. Drawing the rest from reference TRBV2 and TRBJ1-2, the complete variable domain is EPEVTQTPSHQVTQMGQEVILRCVPISNHLYFYWYRQILGQKVEFLVSFYNNEISEKSEIFDDQFSVERPDGSNFTLKIRSTKLEDSAMYFCASSQYTINRGKNYGYTFGSGTRLTVV.

This sequence joins TRBV3-1 (or the pseudogene TRBV3-2) and TRBJ1-6, with 9 bases aligning to TRBD1. This CDR3 spans 17 amino acids. Germline lookup yields CDR1 LGHDT and CDR2 YNNKEL (reference sequence). With V trimmed by 2 bases and J by 2 bases, 4 bases remained unmatched. CDR3 protein: CASSQLTGGAYNSPLHF. CDR3 nucleotides: TGTGCCAGCAGCCAACTAACAGGGGGCGCCTATAATTCACCCCTCCACTTT.

The rearrangement links TRBV4-2 to TRBJ2-1, with D perhaps matching TRBD2 (5 bases). The germline V gene has CDR1 LGHNA and CDR2 YNFKEQ. Trimming shortened V by 4 bases and J by 3 bases, and 10 bases separated the two germline ends. The CDR3 spans 14 residues. CDR3 sequence (DNA): TGTGCCAGCAGCCGAGGCGGACTCTACAATGAGCAGTTCTTC. Amino acids: CASSRGGLYNEQFF.

The sample holds a few counts of this clone. The chain links TRBV6-1 to TRBJ1-6; TRBD1 matches at 8 bases. Trimming removed 2 bases from V and 6 bases from J; junction bases left unmatched: 3. Germline assignment: CDR1 MNHNS and CDR2 SASEGT. This CDR3 contains 15 residues. The DNA of the CDR3 is TGTGCCAGCAGTGAACTACAGGGGGTTAATTCACCCCTCCACTTT. Translating gives CASSELQGVNSPLHF.

The V call is TRBV29-1, the J call TRBJ1-6; no definite D call. V was trimmed by 6 bases and J by 8 bases, leaving 14 bases between them. The CDR3 is 13 amino acids. In germline, CDR1 is SQVTM, CDR2 ANQGSEA. CDR3 coding DNA: TGCAGCGTGAGCCCAGGAGGCGATTCACCCCTCCACTTT. Its protein is CSVSPGGDSPLHF. The full variable domain, completed using reference TRBV29-1 and TRBJ1-6, is SAVISQKPSRDICQRGTSLTIQCQVDSQVTMMFWYRQQPGQSLTLIATANQGSEATYESGFVIDKFPISRPNLTFSTLTVSNMSPEDSSIYLCSVSPGGDSPLHFGNGTRLTVT.